This entry concerns a single T cell receptor (beta chain). The germline CDR1 and CDR2 sequences are LNHDA and SQIVND (reference sequence). The CDR3 is 15 residues long. V gave up 3 bases and J gave up 0 bases, with 9 bases separating them. This specimen belongs to a study of glioma-infiltrating T cells after dendritic cell vaccination. Study as a whole: Dendritic cell vaccination trial patients had either newly diagnosed or recurrent glioblastoma. Autologous tumor lysate-pulsed dendritic cell vaccination was given between the early 2000s and the early 2010s. Patients received three intradermal dendritic cell vaccine injections at biweekly intervals.

Time point described: after dendritic cell vaccination, including at tumor progression/relapse. Selection required adequate fresh-frozen tumor tissue plus more than two years' survival data. The protocol was immunoSEQ multiplex PCR, while the TCRdb copy is restricted to in-frame clones and leaves out a portion. Of over 75,000 clones listed, roughly 77% are singletons. Sequenced material: blood, taken after dendritic cell vaccination. The receptor was isolated from a human donor with glioblastoma. The chain is built from TRBV19 and TRBJ1-3; unclear D gene. The CDR3 is CASSIPRGSGNTIYF. In DNA form, the CDR3 reads TGTGCCAGTAGTATTCCCAGAGGCTCTGGAAACACCATATATTTT.